This T cell receptor (beta chain) emerged from a study of Ad26.COV2.S vaccination and SARS-CoV-2 variants. Study-level information: Donor had been placed in the Ad26.COV2.S arm of the COV1001 trial. Study observations and caveats: Vaccine recipients had higher spike-specific TCR breadth than placebo recipients. Considerable breadth of spike-specific CD8+ and CD4+ T cell responses has reportedly been documented following vaccination.

The CDR3 sequence is 12 residues long. V lost 6 bases to trimming and J lost 1 base, with 6 bases between them. Repertoires were generated with immunoSEQ multiplex PCR, while TCRdb's copy carries only in-frame clones and drops some. The sample consists of 300,000 to 350,000 clones, about 85% of them appearing once. Turning to this clone: What it recognizes is unknown.

Treatment specified: some 19 received Ad26.COV2.S at low or high dose, single or two shots; about 5 received placebo; per-sample allocation not given. On day 63 after the first injection, vaccine and placebo recipients gave samples. Sequencing was performed on peripheral blood, taken in a trial of Ad26.COV2.S vaccine versus placebo. The TCR comes from a person between 18 and 59 years old who received the Ad26.COV2.S COVID-19 vaccine or a placebo. J is TRBJ1-1 and V is TRBV12-3 or TRBV12-4; D ambiguous. The CDR3 region has the DNA TGTGCCAGCAGCAAGAGGAACACTGAAGCTTTCTTT. Its translation is CASSKRNTEAFF.